A single TCR beta chain is shown here with its context. Its matching antigen is unknown. All patients relapsed after autologous stem cell transplantation, and brentuximab vedotin exposure varied. The source of the sample is a study of PD-1 blockade in classical Hodgkin lymphoma. Study background: Administration of nivolumab to patients was at 3 mg/kg intravenously every 2 weeks.

Method: immunoSEQ multiplex PCR; TCRdb's copy keeps in-frame clones and lacks some. Of 20,000 to 30,000 clones listed, around 80% are singletons. This CDR3 spans 17 amino acids. Germline CDR1 is SGHRS and CDR2 is YFSETQ. The trim removed 0 bases at V and 5 bases at J, leaving 7 bases unmatched. Overall study results and limits: There was a significant rise in CD4+ TCR diversity by C4D1, with no such rise for CD8+. Newly diagnosed and completely responding patients shared comparable baseline diversity. Newly diagnosed patients were reported to exhibit reduced baseline TCR diversity relative to healthy donors.

J is TRBJ2-3 and V is TRBV5-1; 12 bases are a match to TRBD2. The clonotype originates from a human donor with classical Hodgkin lymphoma. The sample in question was peripheral blood mononuclear cells (PBMCs), obtained before the second cycle of nivolumab. The CDR3 DNA follows: TGCGCCAGCAGCTTGGCTCCTAGCGGGGGGGCCGAAGATACGCAGTATTTT. Translating gives CASSLAPSGGAEDTQYF.